The 6 T cell receptor beta chains reported below all come from one sample, sequenced in a study of blood T cells in healthy people across ages. The authors ran a second PCR of roughly 7 to 11 cycles using a sample-barcoded 5' primer and a J-beta primer mix. Each CDR3 protein is one row after TCRdb ran MiXCR on the 5' RACE reads. The table includes around 900,000 distinct CDR3 sequences, around 26% detected once. Specimen: blood. The receptors come from a woman of 80 years or more in good health.

Note on this clonotype: An end of the junction does not agree with germline; a read error may underlie this. The rearrangement joins TRBV7-2 to TRBJ2-2; TRBD2 is a possible D gene (6 bases). This CDR3 has 13 residues. Germline lookup yields CDR1 SGHTA and CDR2 FQGNSA. The chain's CDR3 is CASGLGGFGELFF. DNA of the CDR3: TGTGCCAGCGGCTTAGGAGGGTTCGGGGAGCTGTTTTTT.

A few counts support this clonotype. The chain employs TRBV6-1 and TRBJ1-2, with TRBD1 matching over 7 bases. Losses at the gene ends were 7 bases for V and 4 bases for J; bases not matched to a gene: 15. There are 16 residues in the CDR3. Germline V CDR1 and CDR2: MNHNS, SASEGT. CDR3 sequence (DNA): TGTGCCAGCACTAAGGTGGGGGCAGGGGGGATCTATGGCTACACCTTC. Its translation: CASTKVGAGGIYGYTF.

As to this clonotype: A clone one base away is much larger, so this may be a read error. The chain links TRBV7-9 to TRBJ2-1; maybe TRBD2 (6 bases). The better agreement between TRBJ2-7 and the DNA end casts doubt on the J call. In germline, CDR1 is SEHNR, CDR2 FQNEAQ (reference sequence). The CDR3 consists of 15 residues. CDR3 amino acids: CASSLEGSPYNEQYF. The CDR3 DNA sequence: TGTGCCAGCAGCTTGGAGGGGTCTCCCTACAATGAGCAGTACTTC.

Notes on this clonotype: A much larger clone lies one base from this, so it may be a read error. The gene calls are TRBV5-1 and TRBJ2-1; tentatively, D is TRBD2 (5 bases). The germline V and J ends were trimmed by 2 bases and 7 bases, with 16 bases remaining between them. CDR3 length equals 15 residues. In germline, CDR1 is SGHRS, CDR2 YFSETQ. CDR3 loop: CASSLPLGGWNEQFF. The DNA of the CDR3 is TGCGCCAGCAGCTTACCACTAGGAGGCTGGAATGAGCAGTTCTTC.

This sequence joins TRBV12-3 or TRBV12-4 and TRBJ2-3; possibly TRBD1 for D (6 bases). Between the trimmed V and J ends, which lost 6 bases and 9 bases, there was a span of 19 bases. The CDR3 contains 14 residues. The CDR3 reads CASRIRVGADTQYF. CDR3 bases: TGTGCCAGCAGGATTAGGGTGGGGGCGGACACGCAGTATTTT.

V and J are TRBV4-1 and TRBJ1-3; 8 bases map to TRBD1. The germline V gene encodes CDR1 MGHRA and CDR2 YSYEKL. The CDR3 covers 14 residues. V lost 4 bases and J lost 4; bases outside the gene matches: 3. Written as DNA, the CDR3 is TGCGCCAGCAGCCGGGACAGGAGAGGAAACACCATATATTTT. Encoded protein: CASSRDRRGNTIYF.